These 13 T cell receptor beta chains were sequenced from one sample in a study of human T cells and chemical hapten exposure. Noted time point: patch test 2, 6 weeks after DPC sensitization. Treatment given: therapeutic diphenylcyclopropenone sensitization with weekly scalp DPC. From the RACE reads, TCRdb called clonotypes with MiXCR, one entry per CDR3 protein. This table holds approximately 89,000 distinct CDR3 sequences, 10% found once. Here the sequenced sample was whole blood, taken in connection with sensitization to the hapten diphenylcyclopropenone (DPC). The source of these receptors is a woman aged 25-40 years with alopecia areata. Some clones in this sample may be carry-over from other donors' samples.

This clonotype has at least ten counts. The rearrangement joins TRBV12-3 or TRBV12-4 to TRBJ1-4; D may be TRBD1 (6 bases). The CDR3 extends over 14 amino acids. Trimming took off 5 bases at V and 2 bases at J, with 9 bases between the two ends. The DNA for the CDR3 is TGTGCCAGCAGTAAAGGGGGGACTAATGAAAAACTGTTTTTT. Translation gives CASSKGGTNEKLFF.

This clonotype has ten or more counts. This sequence joins TRBV20-1 and TRBJ2-2; possible D gene TRBD2, 6 bases. This CDR3 spans 16 amino acids. Trimming cost V 0 bases and J 6 bases, with 17 bases left between them. The germline CDR1 and CDR2 sequences are DFQATT and SNEGSKA (reference sequence). CDR3 sequence reads: CSARDYQFGGPGELFF. As DNA, the CDR3 is TGCAGTGCTAGAGATTACCAGTTCGGGGGACCCGGGGAGCTGTTTTTT.

This chain joins TRBV28 and TRBJ2-5; 7 bases align to TRBD2. Trimming at V came to 10 bases and at J to 4 bases, leaving 21 bases not matched to a gene. The CDR3 is 17 amino acids. Germline V CDR1 and CDR2: MDHEN, SYDVKM. The CDR3 here is CATHLASGNHRRETQYF. CDR3 nucleotide sequence: TGTGCCACCCATCTAGCTAGCGGAAATCATCGGCGAGAGACCCAGTACTTC.

The sample holds many counts of this clonotype. The chain uses TRBV12-3 or TRBV12-4 and TRBJ1-2, with 7 nucleotides matching TRBD1. The CDR3 spans 12 residues. The V gene end was trimmed by 5 bases and the J gene end by 6 bases; junction bases not matched to a gene: 3. This CDR3 is CASSPGQHGYTF. Written as DNA, the CDR3 is TGTGCCAGCAGTCCGGGACAGCATGGCTACACCTTC.

To note about this clonotype: One end of the junction fails to match germline, which may point to a read error. The CDR3 sequence is CASSFLTKETRYF. The CDR3 DNA is TGTGCCAGCAGCTTTTTGACTAAAGAGACCCGGTACTTC. The chain uses TRBV7-2 and TRBJ2-5, with a tentative D call TRBD2 (5 bases). From germline, CDR1 is SGHTA and CDR2 FQGNSA. CDR3 length: 13 amino acids. Full variable domain (rest looked up from reference TRBV7-2 and TRBJ2-5): GAGVSQSPSNKVTEKGKDVELRCDPISGHTALYWYRQSLGQGLEFLIYFQGNSAPDKSGLPSDRFSAERTGGSVSTLTIQRTQQEDSAVYLCASSFLTKETRYFGPGTRLLVL.

This clonotype was seen many times. The V gene is TRBV5-4, the J gene TRBJ1-2; D perhaps matches TRBD1 (6 bases). CDR3 length equals 17 residues. With 3 bases removed from V and 0 bases from J, the gap between germline ends came to 18 bases. Germline V gene lookup returns CDR1 SGHNT and CDR2 YYREEE (reference sequence). Here the CDR3 reads CASSWAIRTDSNYGYTF. In DNA, the CDR3 is TGTGCCAGCAGCTGGGCCATCCGGACAGACTCTAACTATGGCTACACCTTC.

This clonotype was recorded at least ten times. The chain joins TRBV5-1 to TRBJ2-1, with TRBD2 matching over 8 bases. Unmatched junction bases numbered 9, after V lost 1 base and J lost 0 bases. Germline CDR1 reads SGHRS; CDR2 reads YFSETQ. The CDR3 totals 18 residues. In DNA form, the CDR3 reads TGCGCCAGCAGCTTGTACACTAGCGGAGCTAGCTCCTACAATGAGCAGTTCTTC. Its translation is CASSLYTSGASSYNEQFF.

This clonotype was detected many times. This chain connects TRBV28 to TRBJ2-7; D gene unclear. With 5 bases removed from V and 4 bases from J, the gap between germline ends came to 6 bases. Germline lookup yields CDR1 MDHEN and CDR2 SYDVKM. The CDR3 is 11 amino acids. The chain's CDR3 is CASSRSYEQYF. The CDR3, as DNA: TGTGCCAGCAGTCGGTCATACGAGCAGTACTTC.

This clonotype has at least ten counts. The chain has TRBV10-3 and TRBJ2-3, with 9 positions matching TRBD2. The CDR3 spans 16 residues. J lost 0 bases, V lost 0 bases, and 1 base had no gene match. Per germline, CDR1 ENHRY and CDR2 SYGVKD. CDR3 bases: TGTGCCATCAGTGAGTCTAGCGGGAGAAGCACAGATACGCAGTATTTT. This encodes CAISESSGRSTDTQYF.

The J gene is TRBJ1-5, the V gene TRBV28; D is uncertain. The CDR3 has 13 residues. Germline V gene sequence: CDR1 MDHEN, CDR2 SYDVKM. V was pared by 6 bases and J by 7 bases, with 13 bases between. The chain's CDR3 is CASSVTAGQPQHF. CDR3 nucleotide sequence: TGTGCCAGCAGCGTCACTGCGGGGCAGCCCCAGCATTTT.

This clonotype showed up many times. Here the CDR3 reads CAWSVRGTGDEQYF. For the CDR3, the DNA is TGTGCCTGGAGTGTACGGGGGACAGGGGACGAGCAGTACTTC. The chain joins TRBV30 to TRBJ2-7; TRBD1 matches at 10 bases. Germline V gives CDR1 GTSNPN, CDR2 SVGIG (reference sequence). Trimming removed 0 bases from V and 5 bases from J; junction bases left unmatched: 4. This CDR3 has 14 residues.

This clonotype was counted between two and nine times. The chain carries TRBV30 and TRBJ1-2; D perhaps matches TRBD1 (5 bases). V was pared by 0 bases and J by 4 bases, with 9 bases between. This CDR3 region has 13 residues. The germline gives CDR1 GTSNPN, CDR2 SVGIG (reference sequence). The CDR3 nucleotides read TGTGCCTGGAGTGTCGGGGCATCCTATGGCTACACCTTC. Translated: CAWSVGASYGYTF.

Many counts were recorded for this clonotype. The chain joins TRBV5-1 to TRBJ2-7, with 8 bases aligning to TRBD1. Germline CDR1 reads SGHRS; CDR2 reads YFSETQ. The CDR3 covers 15 residues. V shed 3 bases, J shed 4 bases, and the junction held 9 bases outside the gene matches. The CDR3 nucleotides are TGCGCCAGCAGCTCCCGACAGGGGATTTTTTACGAGCAGTACTTC. Protein sequence: CASSSRQGIFYEQYF.